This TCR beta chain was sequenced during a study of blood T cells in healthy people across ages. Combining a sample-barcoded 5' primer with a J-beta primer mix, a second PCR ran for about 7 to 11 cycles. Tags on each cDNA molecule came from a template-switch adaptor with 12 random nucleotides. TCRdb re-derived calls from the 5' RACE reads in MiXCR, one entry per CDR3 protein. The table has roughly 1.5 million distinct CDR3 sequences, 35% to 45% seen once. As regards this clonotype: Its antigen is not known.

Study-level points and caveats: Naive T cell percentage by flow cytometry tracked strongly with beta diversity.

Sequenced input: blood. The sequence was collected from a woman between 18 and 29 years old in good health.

DNA for the CDR3: TGTGCCACCAGCAGAGATTTAAGCTCTTACAATGAGCAGTACTTC. Translation: CATSRDLSSYNEQYF. This chain links TRBV15 with TRBJ2-1; the D is unclear. The J call may not be correct, given that the DNA end is closer to TRBJ2-7. CDR1 and CDR2 (germline): LNHNV, YYDKDF (reference sequence). The CDR3 sequence is 15 residues long.